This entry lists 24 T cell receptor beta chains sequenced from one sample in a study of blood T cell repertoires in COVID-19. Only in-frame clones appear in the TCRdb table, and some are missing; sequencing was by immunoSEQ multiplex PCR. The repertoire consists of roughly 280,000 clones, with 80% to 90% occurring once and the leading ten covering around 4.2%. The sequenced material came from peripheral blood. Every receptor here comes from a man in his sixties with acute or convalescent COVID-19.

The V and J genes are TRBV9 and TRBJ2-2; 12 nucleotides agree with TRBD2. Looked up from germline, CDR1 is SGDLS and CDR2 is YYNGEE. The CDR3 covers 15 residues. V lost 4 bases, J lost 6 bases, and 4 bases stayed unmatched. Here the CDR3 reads CASSRLAGDPGELFF. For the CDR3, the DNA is TGTGCCAGCAGCCGACTAGCGGGGGACCCCGGGGAGCTGTTTTTT. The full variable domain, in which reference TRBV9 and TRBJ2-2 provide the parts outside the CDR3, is DSGVTQTPKHLITATGQRVTLRCSPRSGDLSVYWYQQSLDQGLQFLIQYYNGEERAKGNILERFSAQQFPDLHSELNLSSLELGDSALYFCASSRLAGDPGELFFGEGSRLTVL.

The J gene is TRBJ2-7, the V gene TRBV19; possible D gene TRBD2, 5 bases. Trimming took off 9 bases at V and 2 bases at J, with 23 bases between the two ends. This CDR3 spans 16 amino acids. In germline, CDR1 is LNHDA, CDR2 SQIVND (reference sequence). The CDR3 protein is CASSWRSGRAPYEQYF. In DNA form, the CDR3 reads TGTGCCAGCTCTTGGCGGTCGGGGAGAGCGCCCTACGAGCAGTACTTC.

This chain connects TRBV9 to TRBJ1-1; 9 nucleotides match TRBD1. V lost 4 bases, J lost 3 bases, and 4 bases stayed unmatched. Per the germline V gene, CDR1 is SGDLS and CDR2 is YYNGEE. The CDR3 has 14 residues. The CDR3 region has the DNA TGTGCCAGCAGCCTAAGGACAGGGGACACTGAAGCTTTCTTT. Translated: CASSLRTGDTEAFF.

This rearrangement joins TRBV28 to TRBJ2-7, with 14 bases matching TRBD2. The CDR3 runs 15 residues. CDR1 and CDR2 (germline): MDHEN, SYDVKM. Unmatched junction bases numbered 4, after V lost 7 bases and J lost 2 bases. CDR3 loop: CASTPTSGRAYEQYF. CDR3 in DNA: TGTGCCAGCACCCCGACTAGCGGGAGGGCCTACGAGCAGTACTTC. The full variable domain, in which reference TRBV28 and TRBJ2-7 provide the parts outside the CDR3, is DVKVTQSSRYLVKRTGEKVFLECVQDMDHENMFWYRQDPGLGLRLIYFSYDVKMKEKGDIPEGYSVSREKKERFSLILESASTNQTSMYLCASTPTSGRAYEQYFGPGTRLTVT.

In DNA, the CDR3 is TGTGCCAGCAGTGCCCAGGGGGCCAAAAACATTCAGTACTTC. Translation gives CASSAQGAKNIQYF. The V gene is TRBV28, the J gene TRBJ2-4, with a tentative D call TRBD1 (6 bases). The CDR3 is made up of 14 amino acids. Deletions cut 5 bases from V and 1 base from J, with 9 bases between. The germline V gene encodes CDR1 MDHEN and CDR2 SYDVKM.

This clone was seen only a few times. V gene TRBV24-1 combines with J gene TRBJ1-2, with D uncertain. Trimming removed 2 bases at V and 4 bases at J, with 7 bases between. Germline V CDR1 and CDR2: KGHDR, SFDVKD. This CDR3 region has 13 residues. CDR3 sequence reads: CATSDSNSYGYTF. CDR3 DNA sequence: TGTGCCACCAGTGATTCTAACAGCTATGGCTACACCTTC.

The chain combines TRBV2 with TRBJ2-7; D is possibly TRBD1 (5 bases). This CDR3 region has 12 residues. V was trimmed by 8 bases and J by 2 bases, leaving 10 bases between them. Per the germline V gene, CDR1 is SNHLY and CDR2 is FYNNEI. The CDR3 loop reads CASQDNAYEQYF. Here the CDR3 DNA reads TGTGCCAGCCAGGACAACGCCTACGAGCAGTACTTC.

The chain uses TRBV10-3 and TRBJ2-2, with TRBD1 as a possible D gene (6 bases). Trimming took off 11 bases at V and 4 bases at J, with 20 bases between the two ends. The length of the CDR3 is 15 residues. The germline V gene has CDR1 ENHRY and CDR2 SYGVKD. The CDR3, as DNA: TGTGCCGTCGGACCCGGACAGCCGTTCACCGGGGAGCTGTTTTTT. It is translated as CAVGPGQPFTGELFF.

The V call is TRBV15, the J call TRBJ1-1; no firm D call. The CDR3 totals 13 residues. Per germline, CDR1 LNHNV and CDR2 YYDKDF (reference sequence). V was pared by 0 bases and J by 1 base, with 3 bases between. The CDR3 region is CATSRDKNTEAFF. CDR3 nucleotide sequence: TGTGCCACCAGCAGAGATAAGAACACTGAAGCTTTCTTT.

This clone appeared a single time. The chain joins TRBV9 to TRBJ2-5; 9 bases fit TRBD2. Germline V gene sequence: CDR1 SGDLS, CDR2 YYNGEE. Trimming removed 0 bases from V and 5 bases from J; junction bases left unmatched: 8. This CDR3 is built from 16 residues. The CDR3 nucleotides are TGTGCCAGCAGCGTAGCTACGGCGGGGGGGCTGGAGACCCAGTACTTC. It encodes CASSVATAGGLETQYF.

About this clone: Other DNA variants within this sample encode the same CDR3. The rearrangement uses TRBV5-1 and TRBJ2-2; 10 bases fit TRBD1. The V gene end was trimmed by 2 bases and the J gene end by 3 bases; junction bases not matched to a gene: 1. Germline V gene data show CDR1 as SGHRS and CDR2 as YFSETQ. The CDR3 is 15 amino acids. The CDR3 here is CASSLGTGDTGELFF. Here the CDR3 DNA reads TGCGCCAGCAGCTTAGGGACAGGGGACACCGGGGAGCTGTTTTTT.

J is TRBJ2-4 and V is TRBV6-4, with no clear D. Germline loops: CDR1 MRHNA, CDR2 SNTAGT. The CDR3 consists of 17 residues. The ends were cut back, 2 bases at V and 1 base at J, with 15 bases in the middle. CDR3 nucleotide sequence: TGTGCCAGCAGTGACCCGTATGAGGATGTTGCCAAAAACATTCAGTACTTC. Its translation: CASSDPYEDVAKNIQYF.

The CDR3 reads CASSWGPGRAHEQYF. The CDR3 coding sequence is TGTGCCAGCAGCTGGGGCCCAGGAAGGGCGCACGAGCAGTACTTC. The gene calls are TRBV5-8 and TRBJ2-7; weak D call: TRBD1 (5 bases). The CDR3 is 15 residues long. Per the germline V gene, CDR1 is SGHTS and CDR2 is YDEGEE. With 3 bases removed from V and 5 bases from J, the gap between germline ends came to 18 bases.

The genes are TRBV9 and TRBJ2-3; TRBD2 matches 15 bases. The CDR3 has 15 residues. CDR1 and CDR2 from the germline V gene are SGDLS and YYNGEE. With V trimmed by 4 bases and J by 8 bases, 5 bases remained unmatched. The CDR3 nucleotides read TGTGCCAGCAGCCTGGGACTAGCGGGGGGTATTACGCAGTATTTT. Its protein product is CASSLGLAGGITQYF.

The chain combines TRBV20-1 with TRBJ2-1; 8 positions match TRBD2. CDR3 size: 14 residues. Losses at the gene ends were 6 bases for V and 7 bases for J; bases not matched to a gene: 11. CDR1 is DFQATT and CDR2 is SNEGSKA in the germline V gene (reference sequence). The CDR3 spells CSASSGTFRNEQFF. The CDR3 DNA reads TGCAGTGCCAGTAGCGGGACCTTTAGAAATGAGCAGTTCTTC.

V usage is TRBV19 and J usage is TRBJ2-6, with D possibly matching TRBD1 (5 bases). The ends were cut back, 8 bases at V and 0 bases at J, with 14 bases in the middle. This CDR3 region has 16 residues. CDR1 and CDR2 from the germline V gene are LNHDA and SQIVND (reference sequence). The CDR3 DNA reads TGTGCCAGTGGCTTCAGGACACTCTCTGGGGCCAACGTCCTGACTTTC. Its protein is CASGFRTLSGANVLTF.

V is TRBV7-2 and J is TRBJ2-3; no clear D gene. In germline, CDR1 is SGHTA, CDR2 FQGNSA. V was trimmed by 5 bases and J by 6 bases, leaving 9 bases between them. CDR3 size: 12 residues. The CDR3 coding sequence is TGTGCCAGCAGCGCACTGTTGGATACGCAGTATTTT. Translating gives CASSALLDTQYF.

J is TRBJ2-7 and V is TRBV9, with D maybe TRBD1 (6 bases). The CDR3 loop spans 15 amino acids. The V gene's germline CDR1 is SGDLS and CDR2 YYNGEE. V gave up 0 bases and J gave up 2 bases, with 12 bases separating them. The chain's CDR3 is CASSVADTGPYEQYF. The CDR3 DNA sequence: TGTGCCAGCAGCGTAGCTGATACAGGGCCCTACGAGCAGTACTTC.

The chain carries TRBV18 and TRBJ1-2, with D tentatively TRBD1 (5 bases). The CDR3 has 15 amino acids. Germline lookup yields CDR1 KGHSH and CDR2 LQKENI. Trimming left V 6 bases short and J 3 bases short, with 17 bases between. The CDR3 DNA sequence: TGTGCCAGCTCTCCTTCCGGGACTTCCGACTATGGCTACACCTTC. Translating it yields CASSPSGTSDYGYTF. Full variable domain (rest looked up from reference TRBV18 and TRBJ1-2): NAGVMQNPRHLVRRRGQEARLRCSPMKGHSHVYWYRQLPEEGLKFMVYLQKENIIDESGMPKERFSAEFPKEGPSILRIQQVVRGDSAAYFCASSPSGTSDYGYTFGSGTRLTVV.

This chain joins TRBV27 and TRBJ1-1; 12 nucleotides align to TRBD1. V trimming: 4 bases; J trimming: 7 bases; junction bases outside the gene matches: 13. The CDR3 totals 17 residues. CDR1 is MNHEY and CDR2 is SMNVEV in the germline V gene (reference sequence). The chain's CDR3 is CASSSLLGTGGRGEAFF. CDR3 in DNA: TGTGCCAGCAGTTCGTTACTCGGGACAGGGGGCAGGGGTGAAGCTTTCTTT.

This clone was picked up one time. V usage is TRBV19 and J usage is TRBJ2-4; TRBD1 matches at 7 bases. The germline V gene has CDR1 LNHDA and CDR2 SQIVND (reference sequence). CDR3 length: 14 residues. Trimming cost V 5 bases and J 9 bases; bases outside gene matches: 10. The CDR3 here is CASSPWDSNAIQYF. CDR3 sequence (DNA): TGTGCCAGTAGTCCATGGGACAGTAACGCCATTCAGTACTTC.

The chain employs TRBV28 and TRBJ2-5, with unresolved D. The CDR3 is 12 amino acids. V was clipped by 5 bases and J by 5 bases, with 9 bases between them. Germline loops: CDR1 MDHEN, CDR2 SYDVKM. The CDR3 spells CASSPSVETQYF. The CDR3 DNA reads TGTGCCAGCAGTCCCTCGGTCGAGACCCAGTACTTC.

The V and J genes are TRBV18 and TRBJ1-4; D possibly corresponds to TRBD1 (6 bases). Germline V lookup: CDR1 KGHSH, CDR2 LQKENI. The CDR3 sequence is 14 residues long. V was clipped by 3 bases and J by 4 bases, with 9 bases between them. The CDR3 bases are TGTGCCAGCTCACCCGACAGGAATAATGAAAAACTGTTTTTT. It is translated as CASSPDRNNEKLFF. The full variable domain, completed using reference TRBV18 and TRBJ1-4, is NAGVMQNPRHLVRRRGQEARLRCSPMKGHSHVYWYRQLPEEGLKFMVYLQKENIIDESGMPKERFSAEFPKEGPSILRIQQVVRGDSAAYFCASSPDRNNEKLFFGSGTQLSVL.

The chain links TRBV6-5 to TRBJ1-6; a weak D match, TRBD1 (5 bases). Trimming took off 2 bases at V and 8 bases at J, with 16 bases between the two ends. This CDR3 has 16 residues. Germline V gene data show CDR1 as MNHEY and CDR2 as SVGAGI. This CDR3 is CASSYPPGEGYSPLHF. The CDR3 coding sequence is TGTGCCAGCAGTTACCCCCCGGGGGAGGGTTATTCACCCCTCCACTTT.